A selection of T cell receptor beta chains follows, all from one sample in a study of shared clonotypes between healthy human individuals. The table came from immunoSEQ multiplex PCR; TCRdb's copy has only in-frame clones and leaves some out. The sample contains around 2.1 million clones, about 92% of which appear only once. The sequencing sample was made of naive CD8+ T cells from PBMCs. Receptors originate from a man younger than 35 in good health. Some clones in this sample may be carry-over from other donors' samples. Each CDR3 is given with its conserved first and last residue. The order of the fields is D gene, clone size, V gene, J gene, CDR3 protein, CDR3 DNA. A D gene is named only where the DNA matches it firmly. Size tells how often a clone was seen (once, few, many) or the class of an expanded clone, and some rows leave it out.

TRBD1	-	TRBV28	TRBJ1-1	CASSLLGQASSRNTEAFF	TGTGCCAGCAGTTTACTGGGACAGGCCTCCTCGAGGAACACTGAAGCTTTCTTT
TRBD1	-	TRBV11-2	TRBJ2-6	CASSSLDTGGGSGANVLTF	TGTGCCAGCAGCTCCCTGGACACAGGGGGTGGCTCTGGGGCCAACGTCCTGACTTTC
-	-	TRBV7-9	TRBJ2-6	CASSERVSGANVLTF	TGTGCCAGCAGCGAAAGGGTATCTGGGGCCAACGTCCTGACTTTC
-	-	TRBV7-7	TRBJ2-5	CASSFRALGGTQYF	TGTGCCAGCAGCTTCCGGGCGCTGGGCGGGACCCAGTACTTC
-	-	TRBV12-5	TRBJ1-1	CASALGSGEAFF	TGTGCTAGTGCCTTGGGGTCCGGGGAAGCTTTCTTT
TRBD1	few	TRBV6-5	TRBJ1-1	CASSSGQGNTEAFF	TGTGCCAGCAGTTCGGGACAGGGGAACACTGAAGCTTTCTTT
-	-	TRBV6-5	TRBJ2-1	CASSYFGGPEFF	TGTGCCAGCAGCTACTTCGGGGGGCCCGAGTTCTTC
-	-	TRBV10-3	TRBJ2-2	CAISVVGVTGELFF	TGTGCCATCAGTGTGGTGGGGGTGACCGGGGAGCTGTTTTTT
-	once	TRBV5-4	TRBJ2-1	CASSSGMGQFF	TGTGCCAGCAGCTCGGGGATGGGGCAGTTCTTC
-	few	TRBV6-1	TRBJ1-2	CASSGTVSNYGYTF	TGTGCCAGCAGTGGTACAGTTTCAAACTATGGCTACACCTTC
TRBD2	once	TRBV7-3	TRBJ2-3	CASSLTSGRTSTDTQYF	TGTGCCAGCAGCTTAACTAGCGGGAGAACGAGCACAGATACGCAGTATTTT
-	-	TRBV6-1	TRBJ1-2	CASSDGLIGYTF	TGTGCCAGCAGTGACGGACTCATTGGCTACACCTTC
-	-	TRBV13	TRBJ2-3	CASSVRQEITDTQYF	TGTGCCAGCAGCGTACGACAAGAAATCACAGATACGCAGTATTTT
-	-	TRBV11-2	TRBJ2-7	CASSLRTGFLEQYF	TGTGCCAGCAGCTTACGAACAGGCTTTCTCGAGCAGTACTTC
TRBD1	-	TRBV5-5	TRBJ2-5	CASSPGQGPRAETQYF	TGTGCCAGCAGCCCCGGACAGGGGCCAAGGGCGGAGACCCAGTACTTC
TRBD2	-	TRBV9	TRBJ2-1	CASSPSGSNYNEQFF	TGTGCCAGCAGCCCTAGCGGGAGTAATTACAATGAGCAGTTCTTC
-	few	TRBV30	TRBJ1-3	CAWSVARAARGNTIYF	TGTGCCTGGAGTGTAGCCAGGGCCGCTCGTGGAAACACCATATATTTT
-	-	TRBV15	TRBJ2-7	CATSRDDGSSYEQYF	TGTGCCACCAGCAGAGACGACGGGAGCTCCTACGAGCAGTACTTC
-	-	TRBV6-1	TRBJ1-1	CASTGVNTEAFF	TGTGCCAGCACAGGGGTGAACACTGAAGCTTTCTTT
TRBD1	-	TRBV19	TRBJ1-1	CASSPGQVNTEAFF	TGTGCCAGTAGTCCAGGACAGGTTAACACTGAAGCTTTCTTT
-	-	TRBV9	TRBJ2-6	CASSSFTGANVLTF	TGTGCCAGCAGCTCATTCACAGGGGCCAACGTCCTGACTTTC
-	-	TRBV15	TRBJ1-4	CATSRTQGFTNEKLFF	TGTGCCACCAGCAGGACACAGGGTTTTACTAATGAAAAACTGTTTTTT
-	-	TRBV9	TRBJ2-1	CASSPFTHNEQFF	TGTGCCAGCAGCCCCTTTACGCACAATGAGCAGTTCTTC
-	-	TRBV19	TRBJ1-1	CASSIGSEAFF	TGTGCCAGTAGTATAGGAAGTGAAGCTTTCTTT
-	-	TRBV15	TRBJ1-3	CATSSDRRQVEYF	TGTGCCACCAGCAGTGACAGGAGGCAGGTGGAGTATTTT
-	-	TRBV11-2	TRBJ2-7	CASSLEPRDSYEQYF	TGTGCCAGCAGCTTAGAACCCAGGGATTCCTACGAGCAGTACTTC
-	-	TRBV11-1	TRBJ2-7	CASSSSAGYEQYF	TGTGCCAGCAGCTCGAGTGCAGGTTACGAGCAGTACTTC
TRBD1	-	TRBV7-9	TRBJ2-7	CASSQGQGASYEQYF	TGTGCCAGCAGCCAAGGACAGGGGGCGTCCTACGAGCAGTACTTC
-	-	TRBV21-1	TRBJ2-2	CASSSTGMLTGELFF	TGTGCCAGCAGCTCGACAGGAATGCTAACCGGGGAGCTGTTTTTT
TRBD1	-	TRBV15	TRBJ1-1	CATSLGTGGAEAFF	TGTGCCACCAGTCTCGGGACAGGGGGTGCTGAAGCTTTCTTT
TRBD1	-	TRBV7-6	TRBJ1-3	CASSSRTGGRNTIYF	TGTGCCAGCAGCTCACGGACAGGGGGGAGAAACACCATATATTTT
TRBD1	-	TRBV4-1	TRBJ1-2	CASSQADRGGGGYTF	TGCGCCAGCAGCCAAGCAGACAGGGGAGGAGGGGGCTACACCTTT